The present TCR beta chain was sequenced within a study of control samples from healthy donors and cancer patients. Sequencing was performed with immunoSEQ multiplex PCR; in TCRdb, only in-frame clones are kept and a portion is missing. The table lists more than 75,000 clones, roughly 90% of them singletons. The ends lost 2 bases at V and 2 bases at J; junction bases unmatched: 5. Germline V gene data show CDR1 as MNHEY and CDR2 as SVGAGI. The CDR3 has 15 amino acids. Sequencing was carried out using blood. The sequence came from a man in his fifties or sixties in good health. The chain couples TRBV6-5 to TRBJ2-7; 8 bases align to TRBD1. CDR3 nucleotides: TGTGCCAGCAGTTACGGGGACAGGTATCCCTACGAGCAGTACTTC. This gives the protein CASSYGDRYPYEQYF.